A single sample gave rise to the 17 T cell receptor beta chains below, sequenced in a study of tumor-infiltrating lymphocytes in localized non-small cell lung cancer. The assay was immunoSEQ multiplex PCR, and TCRdb's table has in-frame clones only and misses some. The sample lists 5,500 to 7,500 clones, approximately 76% seen once, with less than 8% in the top ten. Sample: uninvolved lung tissue not adjacent to the tumor. The source of these receptors is a human donor with non-small cell lung cancer.

This clone has only a few counts. V and J are TRBV2 and TRBJ2-7, with 9 bases that match TRBD2. From germline, CDR1 is SNHLY and CDR2 FYNNEI. Trimming removed 7 bases from V and 0 bases from J; junction bases left unmatched: 10. The CDR3 runs 16 residues. The DNA for the CDR3 is TGTGCCAGCATCCGCGGGGGGGGCGGGAGCTCCTACGAGCAGTACTTC. It yields the protein CASIRGGGGSSYEQYF.

The chain uses TRBV5-1 and TRBJ2-3; the match to TRBD2 covers 12 bases. The CDR3 loop spans 16 amino acids. The V segment lost 4 bases and the J segment 4 bases; nucleotides outside the gene matches: 7. Germline V lookup: CDR1 SGHRS, CDR2 YFSETQ. CDR3 loop: CASSPPSGGGPDTQYF. DNA for the CDR3: TGCGCCAGCAGCCCACCTAGCGGGGGGGGGCCAGATACGCAGTATTTT. Supplemented by reference TRBV5-1 and TRBJ2-3, the full variable domain reads KAGVTQTPRYLIKTRGQQVTLSCSPISGHRSVSWYQQTPGQGLQFLFEYFSETQRNKGNFPGRFSGRQFSNSRSEMNVSTLELGDSALYLCASSPPSGGGPDTQYFGPGTRLTVL.

CDR3: CASSLGYYEKLFF. For the CDR3, the DNA is TGTGCCAGCAGCTTAGGATACTATGAAAAACTGTTTTTT. The genes are TRBV7-8 and TRBJ1-4; D gene unclear. The V gene lost 1 base and the J gene lost 6 bases, with 6 bases spanning the gap. Germline V gene lookup returns CDR1 SGHVS and CDR2 FQNEAQ. This CDR3 is built from 13 residues.

The chain uses TRBV6-5 and TRBJ2-5; D unresolved. Germline assignment: CDR1 MNHEY and CDR2 SVGAGI. This CDR3 spans 15 amino acids. The V end lost 0 bases, the J end lost 1 base, and 9 bases lay between the germline ends. The CDR3 DNA is TGTGCCAGCAGTTACTCGGCGCTTCGCCAAGAGACCCAGTACTTC. Its protein is CASSYSALRQETQYF.

CDR3 bases: TGTGCCAGCAGTGATTGGAGGATCTCCTCTGGAAACACCATATATTTT. This gives the protein CASSDWRISSGNTIYF. The chain links TRBV2 to TRBJ1-3; no definite D call. Trimming removed 3 bases at V and 0 bases at J, with 12 bases between. CDR1 is SNHLY and CDR2 is FYNNEI in the germline V gene. This CDR3 has 16 residues.

This clone turned up a few times. The chain links TRBV4-3 to TRBJ1-2; D may be TRBD1 (6 bases). There are 15 residues in the CDR3. Per the germline V gene, CDR1 is LGHNA and CDR2 is YSLEER. V gave up 0 bases and J gave up 6 bases, with 14 bases separating them. The chain's CDR3 is CASSQDAGGGNGYTF. The CDR3 DNA reads as TGCGCCAGCAGCCAAGATGCGGGGGGGGGCAATGGCTACACCTTC.

This clone was seen a few times. This chain uses TRBV27 with TRBJ2-7; 9 nucleotides match TRBD1. With V trimmed by 6 bases and J by 5 bases, 8 bases remained unmatched. This CDR3 comprises 14 residues. Germline V gives CDR1 MNHEY, CDR2 SMNVEV (reference sequence). As DNA, the CDR3 is TGTGCCAGCAGACCCGACAGGGGGATAAACGAGCAGTACTTC. Translating gives CASRPDRGINEQYF.

The chain carries TRBV6-6 and TRBJ1-1, with TRBD1 as a possible D gene (6 bases). Germline CDR1 is MNHNY and CDR2 is SVGAGI (reference sequence). The CDR3 extends over 14 amino acids. Deletions cut 2 bases from V and 5 bases from J, with 12 bases between. The CDR3 sequence: CASSYPLGATEAFF. The CDR3 DNA reads TGTGCCAGCAGTTACCCATTGGGGGCGACTGAAGCTTTCTTT.

The CDR3 loop reads CSVDRLAGDYEQYF. The CDR3, as DNA: TGCAGCGTTGACCGGCTAGCGGGGGATTACGAGCAGTACTTC. The chain links TRBV29-1 to TRBJ2-7; 10 bases map to TRBD2. With 3 bases clipped from V and 4 bases from J, the junction kept 6 bases outside the gene matches. The CDR3 spans 14 residues. Germline V CDR1 and CDR2: SQVTM, ANQGSEA.

This sequence joins TRBV5-4 and TRBJ1-1; 7 nucleotides match TRBD1. V shed 0 bases and J 2 bases; nucleotides not matched to a gene: 7. The CDR3 spans 16 residues. The V gene's germline CDR1 is SGHNT and CDR2 YYREEE (reference sequence). CDR3 loop: CASSLDRRGENTEAFF. As DNA, the CDR3 is TGTGCCAGCAGCTTGGATCGCAGGGGGGAAAACACTGAAGCTTTCTTT. Variable domain in full (rest from reference TRBV5-4 and TRBJ1-1): ETGVTQSPTHLIKTRGQQVTLRCSSQSGHNTVSWYQQALGQGPQFIFQYYREEENGRGNFPPRFSGLQFPNYSSELNVNALELDDSALYLCASSLDRRGENTEAFFGQGTRLTVV.

In this sample, this clone turned up a few times. The CDR3 bases are TGTGCCACCAGCAGCCTGGACAGGGTCAACTCCTACGAGCAGTACTTC. Protein: CATSSLDRVNSYEQYF. The chain has TRBV15 and TRBJ2-7, with TRBD1 identical over 8 bases. J lost 0 bases, V lost 3 bases, and 7 bases had no gene match. Germline lookup yields CDR1 LNHNV and CDR2 YYDKDF (reference sequence). The CDR3 has 16 amino acids.

The chain carries TRBV9 and TRBJ2-3, with TRBD1 identical over 9 bases. With 4 bases clipped from V and 4 bases from J, the junction kept 4 bases outside the gene matches. The germline CDR1 and CDR2 sequences are SGDLS and YYNGEE. The CDR3 is 14 amino acids. CDR3 residues: CASSPGQGPDTQYF. The CDR3 DNA sequence: TGTGCCAGCAGCCCGGGACAGGGCCCAGATACGCAGTATTTT.

The sample holds a few counts of this clone. This chain joins TRBV7-2 and TRBJ1-2; weak D call: TRBD1 (5 bases). V was pared by 1 base and J by 4 bases, with 13 bases between. CDR1 SGHTA and CDR2 FQGNSA come from the germline V gene. This CDR3 contains 15 residues. The CDR3 nucleotides read TGTGCCAGCAGCTTAGAGCGGGGCTATTCCTATGGCTACACCTTC. This codes for CASSLERGYSYGYTF.

The CDR3 DNA reads as TGTGCCTGGGTTCCACAGGGGAGGTTATCACCCCTCCACTTT. Amino acid sequence: CAWVPQGRLSPLHF. This sequence joins TRBV30 and TRBJ1-6, with 7 bases fitting TRBD1. Germline CDR1 GTSNPN, CDR2 SVGIG (reference sequence). The ends lost 5 bases at V and 10 bases at J; junction bases unmatched: 11. The CDR3 spans 14 residues.

This CDR3 is CSVDVSSGGNEKLFF. Written as DNA, the CDR3 is TGCAGCGTTGACGTTTCGAGTGGAGGGAACGAAAAACTGTTTTTT. This chain joins TRBV29-1 and TRBJ1-4; unclear D gene. Germline CDR1 is SQVTM and CDR2 is ANQGSEA. The germline V and J ends were trimmed by 3 bases and 8 bases, with 19 bases remaining between them. CDR3 length: 15 residues.

The chain uses TRBV4-2 and TRBJ2-1; TRBD2 agrees at 8 bases. The CDR3 sequence is 18 residues long. The V gene end was trimmed by 1 base and the J gene end by 3 bases; junction bases not matched to a gene: 11. Per the germline V gene, CDR1 is LGHNA and CDR2 is YNFKEQ. The CDR3 DNA reads as TGTGCCAGCAGCCAAGGGGTGGGTAGCGGGAAGGGCTACAATGAGCAGTTCTTC. Translated: CASSQGVGSGKGYNEQFF.

This chain's CDR3 is CASSLRGRSGELFF. CDR3 DNA: TGTGCCAGCAGCCTCCGGGGGCGTTCCGGGGAGCTGTTTTTT. V and J are TRBV6-5 and TRBJ2-2; D is possibly TRBD1 or TRBD2 (6 bases each). There are 14 residues in the CDR3. V shed 6 bases and J shed 6 bases, with 14 bases lying between them. Per germline, CDR1 MNHEY and CDR2 SVGAGI.